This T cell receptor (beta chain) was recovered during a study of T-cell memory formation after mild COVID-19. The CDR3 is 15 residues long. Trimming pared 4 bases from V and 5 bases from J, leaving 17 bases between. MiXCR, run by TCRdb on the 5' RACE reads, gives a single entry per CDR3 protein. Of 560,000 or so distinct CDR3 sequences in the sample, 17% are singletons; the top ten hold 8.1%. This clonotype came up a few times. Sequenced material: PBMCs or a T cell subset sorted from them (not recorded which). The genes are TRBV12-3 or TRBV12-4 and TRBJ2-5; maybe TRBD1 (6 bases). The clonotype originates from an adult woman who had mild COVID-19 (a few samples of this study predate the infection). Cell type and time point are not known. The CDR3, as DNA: TGTGCCAGCAGTTCGATGGACAGCGATGGGGAGACCCAGTACTTC. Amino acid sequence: CASSSMDSDGETQYF.